A selection of T cell receptor beta chains follows, all from one sample in a study of T cell responses to AZD1222 COVID-19 vaccine. Repertoires were generated with immunoSEQ multiplex PCR, while TCRdb's copy carries only in-frame clones and drops some. The data contain fewer than 200,000 clones, about 89% of them singletons. Sequences were derived from peripheral blood, sampled on day 0 of AZD1222 vaccination. These receptors were collected from an adult in good health. CDR3s include the opening cysteine and the closing phenylalanine or tryptophan. A D gene is named only where the DNA matches it firmly. Where a row states a size, it is once, few, many or the class of an expanded clone; other rows omit it.

-,TRBV7-7,15,-,TRBJ2-2,CASSLAPGEAGELFF,TGTGCCAGCAGCTTAGCGCCAGGGGAGGCCGGGGAGCTGTTTTTT
-,TRBV3-1/TRBV3-2,14,-,TRBJ1-1,CASSQDPVNTEAFF,TGTGCCAGCAGCCAAGATCCAGTGAACACTGAAGCTTTCTTT
-,TRBV2,14,-,TRBJ1-3,CASKPPGQGNTIYF,TGTGCCAGCAAACCCCCAGGACAGGGAAACACCATATATTTT
-,TRBV6-6,16,-,TRBJ1-1,CASNHQPGAPHTEAFF,TGTGCCAGCAACCATCAACCAGGGGCCCCCCACACTGAAGCTTTCTTT
TRBD1,TRBV10-2,14,once,TRBJ1-1,CASSGIRTGIEAFF,TGCGCCAGCAGTGGGATACGGACAGGGATCGAAGCTTTCTTT
-,TRBV9,14,-,TRBJ1-1,CASSVGRVNTEAFF,TGTGCCAGCAGCGTAGGGAGGGTGAACACTGAAGCTTTCTTT
TRBD1,TRBV5-8,14,-,TRBJ1-2,CASSLSGQLYGYTF,TGTGCCAGCAGCTTGTCGGGACAGCTCTATGGCTACACCTTC
TRBD1,TRBV24-1,15,once,TRBJ1-1,CATSDPGTGGTEAFF,TGTGCCACCAGTGACCCCGGCACAGGGGGGACTGAAGCTTTCTTT
-,TRBV18,14,-,TRBJ1-1,CASSPPALGGEAFF,TGTGCCAGCTCACCACCGGCTCTGGGGGGTGAAGCTTTCTTT
-,TRBV18,11,-,TRBJ2-1,CASLGGDEQFF,TGTGCCAGCTTAGGAGGGGATGAGCAGTTCTTC
TRBD2,TRBV28,17,-,TRBJ2-7,CATRTSGRTGILREQYF,TGTGCCACCAGGACTAGCGGGAGGACAGGGATTTTACGCGAGCAGTACTTC
TRBD2,TRBV7-6,16,-,TRBJ2-7,CASSLGGTSGTYEQYF,TGTGCCAGCAGCTTAGGGGGGACTAGCGGAACATACGAGCAGTACTTC
TRBD1,TRBV19,16,few,TRBJ1-1,CASSGTGGSFDTEAFF,TGTGCCAGTAGTGGGACAGGGGGGTCCTTTGACACTGAAGCTTTCTTT
-,TRBV7-3,20,-,TRBJ1-5,CASSSPVQGRDGKGNQPQHF,TGTGCCAGCAGCTCCCCGGTTCAAGGCAGGGACGGGAAAGGCAATCAGCCCCAGCATTTT
-,TRBV5-4,18,once,TRBJ2-6,CASSLPTGRLSGANVLTF,TGTGCCAGCAGCTTACCGACAGGCCGCCTCTCTGGGGCCAACGTCCTGACTTTC
TRBD2,TRBV6-4,16,-,TRBJ2-3,CAGLAGGHFYPDTQYF,TGTGCCGGGCTAGCGGGGGGGCATTTTTATCCAGATACGCAGTATTTT
TRBD2,TRBV6-6,13,once,TRBJ2-5,CASSPTGGETQYF,TGTGCCAGCAGTCCCACGGGGGGGGAGACCCAGTACTTC
TRBD1,TRBV6-5,15,once,TRBJ1-2,CASSMRQGSLEGYTF,TGTGCCAGCAGTATGAGACAGGGCAGTCTAGAGGGCTACACCTTC
TRBD2,TRBV30,12,-,TRBJ2-1,CAWSSQSGGQFF,TGTGCCTGGTCCTCGCAGTCGGGGGGACAGTTCTTC
-,TRBV24-1,11,-,TRBJ2-5,CATSEGETQYF,TGTGCCACCAGTGAAGGGGAGACCCAGTACTTC
-,TRBV7-2,15,-,TRBJ2-5,CASSLFARAQETQYF,TGTGCCAGCAGCTTATTTGCCAGGGCCCAAGAGACCCAGTACTTC
-,TRBV6-1,16,-,TRBJ2-1,CASSVGDTFRYNEQFF,TGTGCCAGCAGTGTGGGGGACACTTTTAGATACAATGAGCAGTTCTTC
TRBD1,TRBV4-1,15,-,TRBJ1-1,CASSPMDRPHTEAFF,TGCGCCAGCAGCCCTATGGACAGGCCGCACACTGAAGCTTTCTTT
TRBD2,TRBV24-1,17,-,TRBJ2-3,CATSDPGTSGGTDTQYF,TGTGCCACCAGTGACCCCGGGACTAGCGGGGGCACAGATACGCAGTATTTT
-,TRBV5-1,14,-,TRBJ2-3,CASSRQDRTDTQYF,TGCGCCAGCAGCAGACAGGACCGCACAGATACGCAGTATTTT
-,TRBV7-9,16,-,TRBJ1-3,CASSLAGQNSGNTIYF,TGTGCCAGCAGCTTAGCGGGGCAGAACTCTGGAAACACCATATATTTT